The 27 T cell receptor beta chains below all came from one sample that was sequenced in a study of OX40 agonist ivuxolimab in advanced cancers. Libraries were prepared by immunoSEQ multiplex PCR; TCRdb keeps only in-frame clonotypes and omits some of them. The repertoire holds roughly 80,000 clones, with over 70% as singletons. Sample: CD4+ or CD8+ T cells sorted from blood, taken in a trial of the OX40 agonist ivuxolimab. The receptors here all came from an adult with an advanced solid tumor such as melanoma, head and neck, liver or kidney cancer.

The rearrangement joins TRBV9 to TRBJ1-5, with D perhaps matching TRBD1 (5 bases). CDR1 SGDLS and CDR2 YYNGEE come from the germline V gene. With 1 base removed from V and 5 bases from J, the gap between germline ends came to 7 bases. This CDR3 is 13 amino acids long. The CDR3 loop is CASSVRGDQPQHF. CDR3 nucleotides: TGTGCCAGCAGCGTAAGAGGGGATCAGCCCCAGCATTTT. The full variable domain, with the rest looked up from reference TRBV9 and TRBJ1-5, is DSGVTQTPKHLITATGQRVTLRCSPRSGDLSVYWYQQSLDQGLQFLIQYYNGEERAKGNILERFSAQQFPDLHSELNLSSLELGDSALYFCASSVRGDQPQHFGDGTRLSIL.

The chain links TRBV6-1 to TRBJ1-1, with 7 bases lining up with TRBD1. The CDR3 is made up of 13 amino acids. V lost 4 bases, J lost 7 bases, and 6 bases stayed unmatched. Germline V gives CDR1 MNHNS, CDR2 SASEGT. The CDR3 is CASSGMTGIEAFF. DNA of the CDR3: TGTGCCAGCAGTGGGATGACAGGGATTGAAGCTTTCTTT.

V is TRBV7-3 and J is TRBJ2-7; D remains ambiguous. Germline loops: CDR1 SGHTA, CDR2 FQGTGA. The ends were cut back, 1 base at V and 6 bases at J, with 13 bases in the middle. The CDR3 contains 14 residues. CDR3 nucleotides: TGTGCCAGCAGCTTAAACCCCGTTAGCTCCGAGCAGTACTTC. It translates to CASSLNPVSSEQYF.

This chain links TRBV14 with TRBJ1-1; D is unresolved. The germline V gene encodes CDR1 SGHDN and CDR2 FVKESK. The CDR3 is 14 residues long. Between the trimmed V and J ends, which lost 4 bases and 2 bases, there was a span of 11 bases. The CDR3 protein is CASSRVNENTEAFF. For the CDR3, the DNA is TGTGCCAGCAGCCGAGTCAATGAAAACACTGAAGCTTTCTTT.

A single count supports this clone. CDR3 in amino acids: CASSPLPGTDTQYF. CDR3 sequence (DNA): TGCGCCAGCAGCCCCCTGCCGGGGACAGATACGCAGTATTTT. The rearrangement links TRBV5-1 to TRBJ2-3; a possible D gene is TRBD2 (5 bases). Germline CDR1 and CDR2: SGHRS and YFSETQ. The CDR3 consists of 14 residues. Trimming shortened V by 4 bases and J by 3 bases, and 12 bases separated the two germline ends. The complete variable domain, with remaining parts taken from reference TRBV5-1 and TRBJ2-3, reads KAGVTQTPRYLIKTRGQQVTLSCSPISGHRSVSWYQQTPGQGLQFLFEYFSETQRNKGNFPGRFSGRQFSNSRSEMNVSTLELGDSALYLCASSPLPGTDTQYFGPGTRLTVL.

The chain couples TRBV6-1 to TRBJ2-7; 10 bases agree with TRBD1. Germline lookup yields CDR1 MNHNS and CDR2 SASEGT. Losses at the gene ends were 10 bases for V and 3 bases for J; bases not matched to a gene: 9. The CDR3 contains 14 residues. For the CDR3, the DNA is TGTGCCACTACTGCCGGGACAGGGGACTACGAGCAGTACTTC. Amino acid sequence: CATTAGTGDYEQYF.

The rearrangement joins TRBV28 to TRBJ2-3, with a possible D match to TRBD2 (7 bases). Per germline, CDR1 MDHEN and CDR2 SYDVKM. V dropped 6 bases and J dropped 4 bases, with 14 bases sitting between them. The length of the CDR3 is 14 residues. The CDR3: CASSKGGLPDTQYF. CDR3 nucleotides: TGTGCCAGCAGCAAGGGGGGGCTCCCAGATACGCAGTATTTT.

Turning to this clone: One end of the junction fails to match germline, which may point to a read error. V and J are TRBV7-7 and TRBJ2-5; TRBD2 matches 12 bases. This CDR3 has 15 amino acids. Per germline, CDR1 SSHAT and CDR2 FNYEAQ (reference sequence). The CDR3 is CASSLGGLAGETQYF. Here the CDR3 DNA reads TGTGCTAGCAGCTTAGGGGGACTAGCGGGAGAGACCCAGTACTTC. The full variable domain, its missing parts supplied by reference TRBV7-7 and TRBJ2-5, is GAGVSQSPRYKVTKRGQDVTLRCDPISSHATLYWYQQALGQGPEFLTYFNYEAQPDKSGLPSDRFSAERPEGSISTLTIQRTEQRDSAMYRCASSLGGLAGETQYFGPGTRLLVL.

This chain uses TRBV9 with TRBJ2-5, with a possible D match to TRBD1 (6 bases). Germline lookup yields CDR1 SGDLS and CDR2 YYNGEE. Between the trimmed V and J ends, which lost 1 base and 4 bases, there was a span of 17 bases. This CDR3 is 16 amino acids long. The CDR3 protein is CASSVNSWGQVETQYF. The CDR3 DNA follows: TGTGCCAGCAGCGTAAATTCGTGGGGGCAGGTAGAGACCCAGTACTTC.

The V call is TRBV11-3, the J call TRBJ2-1; 10 nucleotides line up with TRBD2. Trimming cost V 1 base and J 10 bases; bases outside gene matches: 10. This CDR3 region has 16 residues. Per germline, CDR1 SGHNT and CDR2 YENEEA. As DNA, the CDR3 is TGTGCCAGCAGCTTAGGACTCCTAGCGGGGGAGAGGGAGCAGTTCTTC. It encodes CASSLGLLAGEREQFF.

This sequence joins TRBV6-6 and TRBJ1-1; TRBD1 is a possible D gene (5 bases). Germline CDR1 MNHNY, CDR2 SVGAGI (reference sequence). The CDR3 spans 15 residues. V gave up 0 bases and J gave up 3 bases, with 11 bases separating them. CDR3 residues: CASSYSTQGDTEAFF. The CDR3, as DNA: TGTGCCAGCAGTTACTCGACGCAAGGGGACACTGAAGCTTTCTTT.

This chain links TRBV27 with TRBJ2-4; the match to TRBD1 covers 9 bases. The CDR3 consists of 16 residues. CDR1 is MNHEY and CDR2 is SMNVEV in the germline V gene (reference sequence). With V trimmed by 6 bases and J by 2 bases, 8 bases remained unmatched. The CDR3 reads CASSRSTGGTKNIQYF. The CDR3 coding sequence is TGTGCCAGCAGCCGATCCACAGGGGGCACCAAAAACATTCAGTACTTC.

This clone was recorded only once. This sequence joins TRBV19 and TRBJ2-1; D possibly corresponds to TRBD1 (5 bases). Deletions cut 5 bases from V and 4 bases from J, with 15 bases between. The CDR3 runs to 15 residues. From germline, CDR1 is LNHDA and CDR2 SQIVND (reference sequence). This chain's CDR3 is CASSRLKGNYNEQFF. The CDR3 nucleotides are TGTGCCAGTAGTCGGCTAAAGGGGAATTACAATGAGCAGTTCTTC. Full variable domain (rest looked up from reference TRBV19 and TRBJ2-1): DGGITQSPKYLFRKEGQNVTLSCEQNLNHDAMYWYRQDPGQGLRLIYYSQIVNDFQKGDIAEGYSVSREKKESFPLTVTSAQKNPTAFYLCASSRLKGNYNEQFFGPGTRLTVL.

The V gene is TRBV30, the J gene TRBJ2-5; unclear D gene. V was cut by 4 bases and J by 5 bases, with 8 bases left in between. This CDR3 is built from 11 residues. Germline loops: CDR1 GTSNPN, CDR2 SVGIG (reference sequence). The CDR3 DNA follows: TGTGCCTGGATGCCCGAGGAGACCCAGTACTTC. Its translation: CAWMPEETQYF.

This rearrangement joins TRBV7-8 to TRBJ1-3; a weak D match, TRBD1 (6 bases). Germline CDR1 and CDR2: SGHVS and FQNEAQ. This CDR3 contains 16 residues. Trimming cost V 6 bases and J 0 bases, with 15 bases left between them. The CDR3 sequence is CASSHGRGPSGNTIYF. The CDR3 region has the DNA TGTGCCAGCAGTCACGGCAGGGGCCCCTCTGGAAACACCATATATTTT. The full variable domain, with the rest looked up from reference TRBV7-8 and TRBJ1-3, is GAGVSQSPRYKVAKRGQDVALRCDPISGHVSLFWYQQALGQGPEFLTYFQNEAQLDKSGLPSDRFFAERPEGSVSTLKIQRTQQEDSAVYLCASSHGRGPSGNTIYFGEGSWLTVV.

V is TRBV6-6 and J is TRBJ2-3, with a weak D call TRBD1 (6 bases). Germline V gene data show CDR1 as MNHNY and CDR2 as SVGAGI (reference sequence). V was pared by 4 bases and J by 3 bases, with 11 bases between. This CDR3 has 14 amino acids. CDR3 DNA sequence: TGTGCCAGCAGTTCCCAACAGGGAACAGATACGCAGTATTTT. Its protein is CASSSQQGTDTQYF.

The chain is built from TRBV5-5 and TRBJ1-6; the match to TRBD1 covers 8 bases. The CDR3 loop spans 16 amino acids. After removal of 3 bases from V and 6 bases from J, the junction contained 8 bases not matched to a gene. Per the germline V gene, CDR1 is SGHKS and CDR2 is YYEKEE (reference sequence). DNA of the CDR3: TGTGCCAGCAGCTCGGATGGACAGGGACGTAATTCACCCCTCCACTTT. Protein sequence: CASSSDGQGRNSPLHF.

The gene calls are TRBV7-9 and TRBJ2-1; 15 bases are shared with TRBD2. The length of the CDR3 is 18 residues. Germline CDR1 SEHNR, CDR2 FQNEAQ (reference sequence). V lost 5 bases and J lost 1; bases outside the gene matches: 6. CDR3 bases: TGTGCCAGCAGCCTCGGGACTAGCGGGAGGAGGTCCTACAATGAGCAGTTCTTC. Amino acid sequence: CASSLGTSGRRSYNEQFF.

The rearrangement joins TRBV6-6 to TRBJ2-1; either TRBD1 or TRBD2 may fit D (5 bases each). In germline, CDR1 is MNHNY, CDR2 SVGAGI (reference sequence). V lost 5 bases to trimming and J lost 9 bases, with 17 bases between them. The CDR3 consists of 14 residues. The CDR3 protein is CASSDTGTYIEQFF. CDR3 in DNA: TGTGCCAGCAGTGATACCGGGACCTATATTGAGCAGTTCTTC.

The chain couples TRBV14 to TRBJ1-2, with 12 bases fitting TRBD1. CDR1 is SGHDN and CDR2 is FVKESK in the germline V gene. This CDR3 has 13 amino acids. Trimming took 4 bases from V and 7 from J; bases not matched to a gene: 1. The CDR3: CASSRDRGLGYTF. In nucleotides, the CDR3 is TGTGCCAGCAGCCGGGACAGGGGGCTTGGCTACACCTTC.

This CDR3 is CASSYSAGRTEAFF. Here the CDR3 DNA reads TGTGCCAGCAGTTACTCGGCAGGTCGGACTGAAGCTTTCTTT. This chain uses TRBV6-5 with TRBJ1-1; D gene unclear. CDR1 is MNHEY, CDR2 SVGAGI, per germline. This CDR3 contains 14 residues. Trimming left V 0 bases short and J 5 bases short, with 10 bases between.

The chain couples TRBV15 to TRBJ1-2, with TRBD1 matching over 8 bases. The CDR3 totals 15 residues. Per germline, CDR1 LNHNV and CDR2 YYDKDF (reference sequence). V lost 6 bases to trimming and J lost 4 bases; unmatched junction nucleotides: 10. The CDR3 nucleotides read TGTGCCACCAGTAATGACAGGGGCCGATCCTATGGCTACACCTTC. Amino acid sequence: CATSNDRGRSYGYTF.

The genes are TRBV18 and TRBJ2-7; D gene unclear. CDR3 size: 14 residues. Germline values: CDR1 KGHSH, CDR2 LQKENI. With 3 bases removed from V and 1 base from J, the gap between germline ends came to 10 bases. In DNA, the CDR3 is TGTGCCAGCTCACCTTCGGACGGTTCCTACGAGCAGTACTTC. It encodes CASSPSDGSYEQYF. The whole variable domain, filled in from reference TRBV18 and TRBJ2-7, reads NAGVMQNPRHLVRRRGQEARLRCSPMKGHSHVYWYRQLPEEGLKFMVYLQKENIIDESGMPKERFSAEFPKEGPSILRIQQVVRGDSAAYFCASSPSDGSYEQYFGPGTRLTVT.

The CDR3 DNA reads as TGTGCCAGCCAGGGCCCTACCTACGAGCAGTACTTC. It translates to CASQGPTYEQYF. V usage is TRBV6-5 and J usage is TRBJ2-7; D may be TRBD1 (5 bases). Germline V lookup: CDR1 MNHEY, CDR2 SVGAGI. This CDR3 region has 12 residues. V shed 8 bases and J shed 2 bases, with 10 bases lying between them.

The chain links TRBV5-4 to TRBJ2-5; 8 bases fit TRBD1. CDR1 and CDR2 from the germline V gene are SGHNT and YYREEE (reference sequence). The CDR3 is made up of 13 amino acids. V lost 5 bases to trimming and J lost 5 bases; unmatched junction nucleotides: 5. The CDR3 is CASSSQGVETQYF. CDR3 DNA sequence: TGTGCCAGCAGTTCACAGGGGGTCGAGACCCAGTACTTC.

V usage is TRBV14 and J usage is TRBJ2-3; 11 bases align to TRBD2. Germline V gene data show CDR1 as SGHDN and CDR2 as FVKESK. The CDR3 is made up of 18 amino acids. V gave up 1 base and J gave up 3 bases; unmatched junction bases: 9. CDR3 sequence reads: CASSQGWASGRITDTQYF. The CDR3 DNA reads TGTGCCAGCAGCCAAGGATGGGCTAGCGGGAGGATAACAGATACGCAGTATTTT.

The chain employs TRBV9 and TRBJ1-2; 9 bases are a match to TRBD1. Germline V gene sequence: CDR1 SGDLS, CDR2 YYNGEE. The J segment lost 7 bases and the V segment lost 3 bases, leaving 13 bases of the junction unmatched. The CDR3 is 16 residues long. The CDR3 loop reads CASSAGRGQGFSGYTF. The CDR3 DNA sequence: TGTGCCAGCAGCGCGGGGAGGGGACAGGGATTTAGTGGCTACACCTTC.